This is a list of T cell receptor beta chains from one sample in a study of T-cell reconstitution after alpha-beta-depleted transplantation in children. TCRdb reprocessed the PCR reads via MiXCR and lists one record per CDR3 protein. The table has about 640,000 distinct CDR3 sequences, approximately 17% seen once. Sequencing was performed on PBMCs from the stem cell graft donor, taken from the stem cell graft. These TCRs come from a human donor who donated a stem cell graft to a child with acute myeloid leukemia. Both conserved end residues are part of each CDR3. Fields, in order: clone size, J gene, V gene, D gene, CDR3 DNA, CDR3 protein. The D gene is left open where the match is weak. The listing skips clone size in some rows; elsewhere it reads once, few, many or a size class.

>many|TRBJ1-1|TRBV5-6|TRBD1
TGTGCCAGCAGCTTGCTACAGGGGGACACTGAAGCTTTCTTT
CASSLLQGDTEAFF
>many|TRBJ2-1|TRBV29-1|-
TGCAGCGTTCTGGCCCTGGTACAGTTCTTC
CSVLALVQFF
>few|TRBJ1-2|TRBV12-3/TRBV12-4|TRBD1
TGTGCCAGCAGTTTAATACTTGGACAGGGCTCTGGCTACACCTTC
CASSLILGQGSGYTF
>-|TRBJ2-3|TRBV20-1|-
TGCAGTGCCTGGCGGGATACGCAGTATTTT
CSAWRDTQYF
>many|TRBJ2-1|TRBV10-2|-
TGCGCCAGCAGTGAGTTGTCCGGGACCCTAGATGAGCAGTTCTTC
CASSELSGTLDEQFF
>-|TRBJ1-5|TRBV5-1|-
TGCGCCAGCAGCGACTCGGGTCCCGAACAGCCCCAGCATTTT
CASSDSGPEQPQHF
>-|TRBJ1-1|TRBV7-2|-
TGTGCCAGCAGGTCTACTCCTACAGGGAACACTGAAGCTTTCTTT
CASRSTPTGNTEAFF
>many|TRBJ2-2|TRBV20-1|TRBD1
TGCAGTGCTGGGACAGGGGGCTTCGGCACCGGGGAGCTGTTTTTT
CSAGTGGFGTGELFF
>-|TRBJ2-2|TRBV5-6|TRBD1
TGTGCCAGCAGCTCCGACAGGGGGCGCACCGGGGAGCTGTTTTTT
CASSSDRGRTGELFF
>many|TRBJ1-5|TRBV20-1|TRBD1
TGCAGTGCTAGAGATTCAGGGGGAAAAGGTGGTCAGCCCCAGCATTTT
CSARDSGGKGGQPQHF
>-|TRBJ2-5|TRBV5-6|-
TGTGCCAGCAGCTTGGCCGGGGGACAGATCCAAGAGACCCAGTACTTC
CASSLAGGQIQETQYF
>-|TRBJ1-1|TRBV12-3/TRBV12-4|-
TGTGCCAGCAGTTCGCGGCAGACGAACACTGAAGCTTTCTTT
CASSSRQTNTEAFF
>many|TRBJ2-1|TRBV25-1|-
TGTGCCAGCAGTGACAAGACAGGCTTCTCCTACAATGAGCAGTTCTTC
CASSDKTGFSYNEQFF
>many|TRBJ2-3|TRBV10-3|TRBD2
TGTGCCATCAGTGGGCTAGCGGGACTCACAGATACGCAGTATTTT
CAISGLAGLTDTQYF
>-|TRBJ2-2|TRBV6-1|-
TGTGCCAGCAGTCGACAAGTGGAGACCGGGGAGCTGTTTTTT
CASSRQVETGELFF
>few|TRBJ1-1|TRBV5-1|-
TGCGCCAGTATAATCGGGACTGAAGCTTTCTTT
CASIIGTEAFF
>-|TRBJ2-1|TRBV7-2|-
TGTGCCAGCACCGCGAGGGGTCCCAACGAGCAGTTCTTC
CASTARGPNEQFF
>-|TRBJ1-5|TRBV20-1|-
TGCAGTGCTTCCCCCAGGTTCGCGTTGAGCAATCAGCCCCAGCATTTT
CSASPRFALSNQPQHF
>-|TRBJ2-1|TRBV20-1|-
TGCAGTGCTAGACCACCTCCTTGGGGGAATGAGCAGTTCTTC
CSARPPPWGNEQFF
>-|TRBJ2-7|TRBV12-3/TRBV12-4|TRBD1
TGTGCCAGCAGCCCCGGGACAGACCCCTACGAGCAGTACTTC
CASSPGTDPYEQYF
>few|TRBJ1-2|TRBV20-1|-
TGCAGTGCTAGACCCGGGAAAAGCGGCTACACCTTC
CSARPGKSGYTF
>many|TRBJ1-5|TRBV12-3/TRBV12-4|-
TGTGCCAGCAGTCCCGAGGAGGGAGGGACGAATCAGCCCCAGCATTTT
CASSPEEGGTNQPQHF
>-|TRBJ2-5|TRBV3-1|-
TGTGCCTCCAGCCAACAGGACACGGAGGTGGGAGGAGAGACCCAGTACTTC
CASSQQDTEVGGETQYF
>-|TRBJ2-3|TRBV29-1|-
TGCAGCGCCGGGACAACGTGGGCAGATACGCAGTATTTT
CSAGTTWADTQYF
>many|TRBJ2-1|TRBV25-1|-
TGTGCCAGCAGTGACCATGAGCAGTTCTTC
CASSDHEQFF
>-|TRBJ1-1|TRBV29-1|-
TGCAGCGTTGAAGAGTGGAGAGAGAACACTGAAGCTTTCTTT
CSVEEWRENTEAFF
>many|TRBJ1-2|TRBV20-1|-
TGCAGTGCTAGAGACCAACGGGGGAACTATGGCTACACCTTC
CSARDQRGNYGYTF
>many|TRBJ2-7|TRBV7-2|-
TGTGCCAGCAGCCTAGTACAGGTTTCCTACGAGCAGTACTTC
CASSLVQVSYEQYF
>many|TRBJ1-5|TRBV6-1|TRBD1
TGTGCCAGCAGACGGACAGGGAGACAGCCCCAGCATTTT
CASRRTGRQPQHF
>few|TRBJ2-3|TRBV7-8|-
TGTGCCAGCAGCTTTTATTCGGGGGGCCCAGATACGCAGTATTTT
CASSFYSGGPDTQYF
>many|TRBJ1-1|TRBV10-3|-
TGTGCCATCAGTGAGGTCCCCCCCAACCGTATGAACACTGAAGCTTTCTTT
CAISEVPPNRMNTEAFF
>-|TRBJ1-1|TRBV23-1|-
TGCGCCTCGCACAGAATCGCATGTCGCGGGAACACTGAAGCTTTCTTT
CASHRIACRGNTEAFF
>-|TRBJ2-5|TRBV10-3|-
TGTGCCATCAGGGGTCGAGTGGGGGGCAACCAAGAGACCCAGTACTTC
CAIRGRVGGNQETQYF
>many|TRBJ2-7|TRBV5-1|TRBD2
TGCGCCAGCAGCTTGAGGCGGGGGAGAGCCTACGAGCAGTACTTC
CASSLRRGRAYEQYF
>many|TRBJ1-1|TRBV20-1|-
TGCAGTGCTAGAGGACTGAACACTGAAGCTTTCTTT
CSARGLNTEAFF
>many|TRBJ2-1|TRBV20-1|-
TGCAGTGCTAGAGAGGTAGACAGCAGCTCCTACAATGAGCAGTTCTTC
CSAREVDSSSYNEQFF
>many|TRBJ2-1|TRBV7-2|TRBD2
TGTGCCAGCAGCCCGGGAGGGGGACGCTACAATGAGCAGTTCTTC
CASSPGGGRYNEQFF
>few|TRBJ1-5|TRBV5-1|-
TGCGCCAGCAGCTTGACAGGGTCAAAACAGCCCCAGCATTTT
CASSLTGSKQPQHF
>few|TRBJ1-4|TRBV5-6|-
TGTGCCAGCAGCCCGGGGGGGCGGAATGAAAAACTGTTTTTT
CASSPGGRNEKLFF
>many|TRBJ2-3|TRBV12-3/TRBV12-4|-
TGTGCCAGCACCCGACTCCTCGCGTCGCAGTATTTT
CASTRLLASQYF
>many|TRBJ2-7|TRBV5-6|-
TGTGCCAGCAGCTGGCAGACGAACTACGAGCAGTACTTC
CASSWQTNYEQYF
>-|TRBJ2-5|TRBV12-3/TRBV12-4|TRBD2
TGTGCCAGCAGTTTACAAGCGGGGGGCAGTGAGACCCAGTACTTC
CASSLQAGGSETQYF
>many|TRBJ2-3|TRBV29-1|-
TGCAGCGGAATTCTACAGGGATCAACAGATACGCAGTATTTT
CSGILQGSTDTQYF
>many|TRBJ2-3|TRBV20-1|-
TGCAGTGCCCCATCGTCGAGGCTCACTACGCAGTATTTT
CSAPSSRLTTQYF
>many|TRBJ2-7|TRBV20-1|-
TGCAGTGCCCTGCTCTCAAACTCCTACGAGCAGTACTTC
CSALLSNSYEQYF
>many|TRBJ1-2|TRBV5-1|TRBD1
TGCGCCAGCAGCTGGGCCGCGACAGGGGATGGCTACACCTTC
CASSWAATGDGYTF
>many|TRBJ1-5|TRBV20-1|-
TGCAGTGCTAGAGATCGGGTGAGGAGCAATCAGCCCCAGCATTTT
CSARDRVRSNQPQHF
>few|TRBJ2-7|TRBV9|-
TGTGCCAGCAGCGTGGACTGGATGGGGGAGCAGTACTTC
CASSVDWMGEQYF
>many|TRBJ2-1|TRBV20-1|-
TGCGCCATTGGCACGGAATCCTACAATGAGCAGTTCTTC
CAIGTESYNEQFF
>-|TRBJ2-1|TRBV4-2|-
TGTGCCAGCAGCCAGACCCCCCTTTTAGGGGGTTCGGCGTACAATGAGCAGTTCTTC
CASSQTPLLGGSAYNEQFF
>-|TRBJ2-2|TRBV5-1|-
TGCGCCAGTCAAACAGGGAACACCGGGGAGCTGTTTTTT
CASQTGNTGELFF
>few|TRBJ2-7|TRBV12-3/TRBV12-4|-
TGTGCCAGCAGTTTAAGATCGTCGGCCAGGTCCTACGAGCAGTACTTC
CASSLRSSARSYEQYF
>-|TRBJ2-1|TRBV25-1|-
TGTGCCAGCAGTGAGAACAGGTTGGCTGAGCAGTTCTTC
CASSENRLAEQFF
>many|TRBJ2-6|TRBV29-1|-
TGCAGCGTTGACGGCGGAGACTCTGGGGCCAACGTCCTGACTTTC
CSVDGGDSGANVLTF
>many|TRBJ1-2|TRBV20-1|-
TGCAGTGCTTACGGGGCACTATACACCTTC
CSAYGALYTF
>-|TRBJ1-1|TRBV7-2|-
TGTGCCAGCAGCTTAGGGCCCCCGGGGACTGAAGCTTTCTTT
CASSLGPPGTEAFF
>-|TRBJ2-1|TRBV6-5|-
TGTGCCAGCAGTTACCGAACACCCGGCCCCAACAATGAGCAGTTCTTC
CASSYRTPGPNNEQFF
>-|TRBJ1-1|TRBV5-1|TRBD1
TGCGCCAGCAGCTTCGACCGGACAGGGGTAGCGACTTTCTTT
CASSFDRTGVATFF
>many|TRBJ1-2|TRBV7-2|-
TGTGCCAGCGGGACAACAGGGAACTATGGCTACACCTTC
CASGTTGNYGYTF
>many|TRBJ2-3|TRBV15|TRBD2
TGTGCCACCAGCAGCAACGGACTAGCGGGGGATACGCAGTATTTT
CATSSNGLAGDTQYF